This is a list of T cell receptor beta chains from one sample in a study of a mutant IDH1 vaccine in newly diagnosed glioma. Assay used: immunoSEQ multiplex PCR; TCRdb lists only in-frame clones, some missing. This table has 50,000 or so clones, more than 85% appearing once. These receptors' targets are unknown. The specimen comprised PBMCs, sampled from a glioma patient whose treatment included an IDH1 peptide vaccine. These receptors all come from a man in his forties or fifties with glioma. Both conserved end residues are part of each CDR3. Size values are once, few and many counts, or a class for expanded clones, and some rows have none.

j_call: TRBJ2-7; v_call: TRBV5-1; clone_size: .; cdr3_aa: CASSTTGTHEQYF
j_call: TRBJ2-5; v_call: TRBV7-7; clone_size: .; cdr3_aa: CASSYSTGVETQYF
j_call: TRBJ1-1; v_call: TRBV6-1; clone_size: .; cdr3_aa: CASSEDRGDTEAFF
j_call: TRBJ2-7; v_call: TRBV10-1; clone_size: once; cdr3_aa: CASSEGGVGRYEQYF
j_call: TRBJ2-7; v_call: TRBV13; clone_size: once; cdr3_aa: CASSLGPASEQYF
j_call: TRBJ1-2; v_call: TRBV7-8; clone_size: .; cdr3_aa: CASSLDRAYGYTF
j_call: TRBJ1-1; v_call: TRBV5-6; clone_size: .; cdr3_aa: CASSTVNTEAFF
j_call: TRBJ2-3; v_call: TRBV11-3; clone_size: .; cdr3_aa: CASSLGLARTDTQYF
j_call: TRBJ1-2; v_call: TRBV4-2; clone_size: .; cdr3_aa: CASSQGNYGYTF
j_call: TRBJ1-5; v_call: TRBV6-1; clone_size: .; cdr3_aa: CASSDTGYSNQPQHF
j_call: TRBJ1-1; v_call: TRBV14; clone_size: .; cdr3_aa: CASSQGRQGRSPNTEAFF
j_call: TRBJ1-4; v_call: TRBV18; clone_size: .; cdr3_aa: CASSRHPAGNEKLFF
j_call: TRBJ2-1; v_call: TRBV5-5; clone_size: .; cdr3_aa: CASSASGGPSPKEQFF
j_call: TRBJ2-3; v_call: TRBV5-1; clone_size: .; cdr3_aa: CASRGQPTFTDTQYF
j_call: TRBJ2-7; v_call: TRBV19; clone_size: .; cdr3_aa: CASSIGQGEQYF
j_call: TRBJ2-7; v_call: TRBV11-1; clone_size: .; cdr3_aa: CASRPLAGSSYEQYF
j_call: TRBJ2-1; v_call: TRBV5-1; clone_size: .; cdr3_aa: CASSPRTGTNEQFF
j_call: TRBJ2-3; v_call: TRBV19; clone_size: .; cdr3_aa: CASSTGRRTVTDTQYF
j_call: TRBJ2-7; v_call: TRBV10-1; clone_size: .; cdr3_aa: CASSEDRDSYEQYF
j_call: TRBJ2-4; v_call: TRBV5-5; clone_size: .; cdr3_aa: CASSSGPVKNIQYF
j_call: TRBJ1-2; v_call: TRBV27; clone_size: .; cdr3_aa: CASSLSQDGLYGYTF
j_call: TRBJ1-4; v_call: TRBV7-8; clone_size: .; cdr3_aa: CASSLAMGRVEKLFF
j_call: TRBJ2-7; v_call: TRBV5-1; clone_size: .; cdr3_aa: CASSAGGTVVAYEQYF
j_call: TRBJ1-2; v_call: TRBV4-3; clone_size: .; cdr3_aa: CASSQDIPGDYYGYTF
j_call: TRBJ1-2; v_call: TRBV28; clone_size: .; cdr3_aa: CASSPVIGGYTF
j_call: TRBJ2-1; v_call: TRBV14; clone_size: once; cdr3_aa: CASSRQVYNEQFF
j_call: TRBJ2-7; v_call: TRBV7-9; clone_size: .; cdr3_aa: CASSLARTGSYEQYF
j_call: TRBJ1-3; v_call: TRBV7-2; clone_size: .; cdr3_aa: CASSLRQSSGNTIYF
j_call: TRBJ2-7; v_call: TRBV7-9; clone_size: .; cdr3_aa: CASSPSGRELYEQYF
j_call: TRBJ1-1; v_call: TRBV4-3; clone_size: .; cdr3_aa: CASSRVGENTEAFF
j_call: TRBJ2-5; v_call: TRBV5-1; clone_size: medium-sized; cdr3_aa: CASRYTGTRGETQYF
j_call: TRBJ1-4; v_call: TRBV2; clone_size: .; cdr3_aa: CASSDFGSATNEKLFF
j_call: TRBJ2-7; v_call: TRBV9; clone_size: .; cdr3_aa: CASSVDMSYEQYF
j_call: TRBJ1-3; v_call: TRBV29-1; clone_size: .; cdr3_aa: CSVVTRNTIYF
j_call: TRBJ1-1; v_call: TRBV29-1; clone_size: .; cdr3_aa: CSVEDRAGATEAFF
j_call: TRBJ1-1; v_call: TRBV7-9; clone_size: .; cdr3_aa: CASSSQGVNTEAFF
j_call: TRBJ1-5; v_call: TRBV19; clone_size: .; cdr3_aa: CASSLTGDGQPQHF
j_call: TRBJ2-1; v_call: TRBV5-1; clone_size: .; cdr3_aa: CASSLLGKNNEQFF
j_call: TRBJ2-7; v_call: TRBV9; clone_size: .; cdr3_aa: CASSVSQGTYEQYF
j_call: TRBJ2-7; v_call: TRBV18; clone_size: .; cdr3_aa: CASSPQLGTGGGEQYF
j_call: TRBJ2-7; v_call: TRBV7-2; clone_size: .; cdr3_aa: CASSPGRAFKEQYF
j_call: TRBJ1-5; v_call: TRBV11-2; clone_size: .; cdr3_aa: CASSSGHSNQPQHF